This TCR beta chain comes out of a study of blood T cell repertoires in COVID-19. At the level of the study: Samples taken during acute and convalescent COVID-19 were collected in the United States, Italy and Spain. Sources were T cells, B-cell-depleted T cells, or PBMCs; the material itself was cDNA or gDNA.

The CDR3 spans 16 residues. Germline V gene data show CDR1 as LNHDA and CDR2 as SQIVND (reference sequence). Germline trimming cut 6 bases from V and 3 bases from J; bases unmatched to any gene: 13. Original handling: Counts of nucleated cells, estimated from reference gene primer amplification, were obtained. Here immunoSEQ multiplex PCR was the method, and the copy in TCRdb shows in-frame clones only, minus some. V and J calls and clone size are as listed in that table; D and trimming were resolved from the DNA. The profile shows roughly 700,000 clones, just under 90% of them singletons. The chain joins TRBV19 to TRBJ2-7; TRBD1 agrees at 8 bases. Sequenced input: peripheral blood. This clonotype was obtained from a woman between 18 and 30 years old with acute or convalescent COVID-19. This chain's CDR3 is CASSPPRTGLIYEQYF. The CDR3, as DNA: TGTGCCAGTAGCCCCCCCCGGACAGGGCTGATCTACGAGCAGTACTTC.